This T cell receptor (beta chain) was captured in a study of blood T cells in healthy people across ages. The CDR3 contains 16 residues. Germline loops: CDR1 SGHDT, CDR2 YYEEEE. Primed by a sample-barcoded 5' primer and a J-beta primer mix, a second PCR proceeded for about 7 to 11 cycles. TCRdb passed the 5' RACE reads through MiXCR, listing each CDR3 protein once. In the table there are 1,500,000 or so distinct CDR3 sequences, roughly 64% of which are singletons. The J gene is TRBJ2-4, the V gene TRBV5-6, with 9 bases aligning to TRBD1. Judging by the DNA end, TRBJ2-7 fits better; the J call may be wrong. The origin of this receptor is a man younger than 35 in good health. Source material: blood. The CDR3 DNA is TGTGCCAGCAGCTGGGGCCTCCGACAGGGGGCCTACGAGCAGTACTTC. This sequence encodes CASSWGLRQGAYEQYF.